This T cell receptor beta chain was captured in a study of T cells in Graves' hyperthyroidism and ophthalmopathy. Study observations and caveats: Appearing also in blood were most of the thyroid clonotypes expanded above 0.001.

There are a few counts of this clonotype. What it binds is not known. Germline CDR1 LGHNA, CDR2 YNFKEQ. This CDR3 region has 15 residues. Trimming pared 4 bases from V and 7 bases from J, leaving 19 bases between. Fresh peripheral blood, around 9.3 ml of it, supplied the PBMCs. RNA transcripts were the template for amplifying TCR beta CDR3 regions. First-round RT-PCR targeting the TCR CDR3 was performed with the HTBI primer set. One entry per CDR3 protein results from TCRdb running MiXCR on the multiplex PCR reads. Altogether approximately 610,000 distinct CDR3 sequences are present, roughly 15% being singletons, with the ten largest covering approximately 4.2%.

The sequence was collected from a woman in her thirties or forties with Graves' ophthalmopathy. The sample was blood. This chain links TRBV4-2 with TRBJ1-2; no firm D call. The CDR3, as DNA: TGTGCCAGCAGCCCCCGGACCACTCTAATGGGTGGCTACACCTTC. Protein product: CASSPRTTLMGGYTF.